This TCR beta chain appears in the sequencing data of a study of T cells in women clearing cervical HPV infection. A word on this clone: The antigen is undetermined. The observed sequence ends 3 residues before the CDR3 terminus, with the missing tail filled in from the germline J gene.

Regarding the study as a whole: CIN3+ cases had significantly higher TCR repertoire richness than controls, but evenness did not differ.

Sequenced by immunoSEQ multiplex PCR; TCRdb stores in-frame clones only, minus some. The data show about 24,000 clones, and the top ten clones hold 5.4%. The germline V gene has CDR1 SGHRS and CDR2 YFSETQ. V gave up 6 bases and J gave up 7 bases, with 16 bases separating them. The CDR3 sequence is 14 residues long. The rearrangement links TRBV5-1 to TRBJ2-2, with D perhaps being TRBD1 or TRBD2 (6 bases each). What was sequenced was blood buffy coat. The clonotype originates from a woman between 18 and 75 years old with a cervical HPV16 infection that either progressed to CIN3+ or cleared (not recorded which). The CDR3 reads CASTRDTWSGELFF. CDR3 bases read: TGCGCCAGCACGCGGGACACCTGGAGCGGGGAG.